Each of the 21 T cell receptor beta chains below was sequenced from the same sample in a study of beta chain features in type 1 diabetes. TCRB transcripts that were expressed got sequenced, as all of the isolated RNA had been reverse transcribed. Data came from immunoSEQ multiplex PCR; TCRdb stores just in-frame clones and leaves some out. In the table there are over 150,000 clones, roughly 8.1% of which are singletons. The sample taken for sequencing was central memory CD4+ T cells from blood. Every receptor here comes from a man younger than 30 in good health.

This clone was counted only a few times. The chain combines TRBV7-2 with TRBJ2-5; 9 bases are a match to TRBD1. J gave up 4 bases and V 5 bases, and 14 bases lay outside the gene matches. This CDR3 contains 17 residues. CDR1 is SGHTA, CDR2 FQGNSA, per germline. This CDR3 reads CASSTPRGTGLGETQYF. The CDR3 DNA reads as TGTGCCAGCAGCACACCGCGCGGGACAGGGTTAGGAGAGACCCAGTACTTC.

This clone showed up just a few times. The chain has TRBV9 and TRBJ2-3; D is possibly TRBD2 (5 bases). Trimming shortened V by 0 bases and J by 3 bases, and 11 bases separated the two germline ends. The CDR3 totals 15 residues. In germline, CDR1 is SGDLS, CDR2 YYNGEE. CDR3: CASSVAVARTDTQYF. The DNA of the CDR3 is TGTGCCAGCAGCGTAGCGGTAGCGCGAACAGATACGCAGTATTTT. The variable domain in full, with the rest retrieved from reference TRBV9 and TRBJ2-3, is DSGVTQTPKHLITATGQRVTLRCSPRSGDLSVYWYQQSLDQGLQFLIQYYNGEERAKGNILERFSAQQFPDLHSELNLSSLELGDSALYFCASSVAVARTDTQYFGPGTRLTVL.

The chain combines TRBV7-3 with TRBJ1-5; D is ambiguous. Germline values: CDR1 SGHTA, CDR2 FQGTGA. Trimming stripped 2 bases from V and 5 bases from J, with 7 bases between. The CDR3 totals 13 residues. The CDR3 loop reads CASSLHGDQPQHF. In DNA, the CDR3 is TGTGCCAGCAGCTTACACGGGGATCAGCCCCAGCATTTT.

This chain uses TRBV7-3 with TRBJ1-2, with 8 bases aligning to TRBD1. This CDR3 is 15 amino acids long. Trimming at V came to 5 bases and at J to 3 bases, leaving 8 bases not matched to a gene. Germline V gene lookup returns CDR1 SGHTA and CDR2 FQGTGA. The CDR3 protein is CASSPGTGQDYGYTF. DNA for the CDR3: TGTGCCAGCAGCCCCGGGACAGGACAAGACTATGGCTACACCTTC.

A few counts support this clone. The genes are TRBV18 and TRBJ1-2; D may be TRBD1 (5 bases). The CDR3 is 11 amino acids. The V end lost 6 bases, the J end lost 3 bases, and 5 bases lay between the germline ends. Germline V gene sequence: CDR1 KGHSH, CDR2 LQKENI. CDR3 sequence: CASSRDYGYTF. Written as DNA, the CDR3 is TGTGCCAGCTCCAGGGACTATGGCTACACCTTC.

This clone was detected a few times. The chain carries TRBV9 and TRBJ2-2; 9 nucleotides line up with TRBD1. Germline assignment: CDR1 SGDLS and CDR2 YYNGEE. This CDR3 has 16 residues. Trimming took 3 bases from V and 3 from J; bases not matched to a gene: 6. As DNA, the CDR3 is TGTGCCAGCAGCGAGGGGACAGGGAGGGACACCGGGGAGCTGTTTTTT. Amino acids: CASSEGTGRDTGELFF.

This rearrangement joins TRBV11-2 to TRBJ2-1, with TRBD2 matching over 10 bases. The J segment lost 6 bases and the V segment lost 3 bases, leaving 8 bases of the junction unmatched. The germline V gene encodes CDR1 SGHAT and CDR2 FQNNGV. The CDR3 covers 16 residues. Here the CDR3 DNA reads TGTGCCAGCAGCTTCCTTAGCGGGAGGTCTATCAATGAGCAGTTCTTC. Its translation is CASSFLSGRSINEQFF.

This clone was seen repeatedly, ten times or more. The V and J genes are TRBV28 and TRBJ2-7, with 7 bases aligning to TRBD1. Per germline, CDR1 MDHEN and CDR2 SYDVKM. The CDR3 totals 15 residues. Losses at the gene ends were 4 bases for V and 5 bases for J; bases not matched to a gene: 11. The CDR3 loop reads CASSSPPTGRHEQYF. Written as DNA, the CDR3 is TGTGCCAGCAGTTCACCCCCGACAGGGCGGCACGAGCAGTACTTC.

The CDR3 DNA sequence: TGTGCCAGTAGTAGCTGGACAGCGAACACTGAAGCTTTCTTT. Residues: CASSSWTANTEAFF. The chain links TRBV19 to TRBJ1-1; D is perhaps TRBD1 (6 bases). Germline lookup yields CDR1 LNHDA and CDR2 SQIVND (reference sequence). The V end was cut by 4 bases, the J end by 1 base, with 10 bases between. The CDR3 length is 14 residues.

This clone came up a few times. The chain recombines TRBV30 with TRBJ2-1; D possibly corresponds to TRBD2 (5 bases). The ends were cut back, 0 bases at V and 10 bases at J, with 16 bases in the middle. Germline CDR1 is GTSNPN and CDR2 is SVGIG (reference sequence). The CDR3 loop spans 14 amino acids. The CDR3 nucleotides are TGTGCCTGGAGTGTACTGGGATCGGGAACCGAGCAGTTCTTC. Encoded protein: CAWSVLGSGTEQFF.

This clone has a handful of counts. The chain combines TRBV6-5 with TRBJ1-1; 10 bases are a match to TRBD1. Per the germline V gene, CDR1 is MNHEY and CDR2 is SVGAGI. J gave up 2 bases and V 6 bases, and 3 bases lay outside the gene matches. CDR3 length equals 14 residues. The CDR3 sequence is CASRKTGGNTEAFF. DNA for the CDR3: TGTGCCAGCAGAAAGACAGGGGGCAACACTGAAGCTTTCTTT.

In this sample, this clone turned up a few times. V usage is TRBV7-2 and J usage is TRBJ1-5, with a possible D match to TRBD1 (6 bases). Germline CDR1 and CDR2: SGHTA and FQGNSA. The CDR3 length is 15 residues. V was trimmed by 1 base and J by 3 bases, leaving 10 bases between them. The CDR3 DNA sequence: TGTGCCAGCAGCTTAGGGACAGTAGACAATCAGCCCCAGCATTTT. Residues: CASSLGTVDNQPQHF.

The chain combines TRBV2 with TRBJ1-4, with D unclear. The CDR3 contains 14 residues. CDR1 SNHLY and CDR2 FYNNEI come from the germline V gene. Trimming removed 7 bases from V and 3 bases from J, with 12 bases in between. The CDR3 loop reads CASIREFANEKLFF. CDR3 coding DNA: TGTGCCAGCATACGGGAATTCGCTAATGAAAAACTGTTTTTT.

This clone turned up a few times. The rearrangement joins TRBV6-6 to TRBJ2-3; D is unclear. Trimming removed 5 bases from V and 7 bases from J, with 13 bases in between. The CDR3 is 13 amino acids. Germline CDR1 reads MNHNY; CDR2 reads SVGAGI (reference sequence). The CDR3 DNA reads TGTGCCAGCAGTATACGCGAGCAAAATACGCAGTATTTT. Its protein is CASSIREQNTQYF.

Only a few counts were recorded for this clone. V gene TRBV6-1 combines with J gene TRBJ2-7, with a weak D call TRBD2 (6 bases). Germline V gene sequence: CDR1 MNHNS, CDR2 SASEGT. This CDR3 comprises 15 residues. The V and J ends lost 10 bases and 5 bases respectively, with 24 bases between them. DNA of the CDR3: TGTGCCAACAAAAAATTAAAAGCGGGCGGAGACGAGCAGTACTTC. Translating gives CANKKLKAGGDEQYF.

The V gene is TRBV28, the J gene TRBJ2-7; TRBD1 matches 10 bases. V was pared by 6 bases and J by 4 bases, with 3 bases of the junction left unmatched. The CDR3 is 13 amino acids. CDR1 is MDHEN and CDR2 is SYDVKM in the germline V gene. CDR3 sequence (DNA): TGTGCCAGCAGGGGACAGGGGTTATACGAGCAGTACTTC. Amino acids: CASRGQGLYEQYF. Together with reference TRBV28 and TRBJ2-7, the CDR3 gives the full variable domain: DVKVTQSSRYLVKRTGEKVFLECVQDMDHENMFWYRQDPGLGLRLIYFSYDVKMKEKGDIPEGYSVSREKKERFSLILESASTNQTSMYLCASRGQGLYEQYFGPGTRLTVT.

This rearrangement joins TRBV11-2 to TRBJ2-5; unclear D gene. From germline, CDR1 is SGHAT and CDR2 FQNNGV. The CDR3 runs 12 residues. Trimming took 5 bases from V and 5 from J, leaving 9 bases between them. The CDR3 bases are TGTGCCAGCAGCGCCAGATTGGAGACCCAGTACTTC. The encoded protein is CASSARLETQYF.

This clone was found many times. This sample also contains other DNA sequences that code for the same CDR3. The V call is TRBV19, the J call TRBJ1-1; TRBD1 is a possible D gene (5 bases). V was shortened by 9 bases and J by 3 bases, with 8 bases between the two germline ends. CDR1 and CDR2 from the germline V gene are LNHDA and SQIVND (reference sequence). The CDR3 extends over 11 amino acids. The CDR3 DNA reads as TGTGCCAGCCAGGGATACACTGAAGCTTTCTTT. Residues: CASQGYTEAFF.

This clone was detected a few times. The chain has TRBV7-9 and TRBJ2-5, with D perhaps matching TRBD2 (5 bases). The CDR3 runs to 15 residues. Germline CDR1 reads SEHNR; CDR2 reads FQNEAQ (reference sequence). V was pared by 3 bases and J by 4 bases, with 15 bases between. CDR3 DNA sequence: TGTGCCAGCAGCTTCCCCGGAGGTTCATCAGAGACCCAGTACTTC. It encodes CASSFPGGSSETQYF.

This clone was seen a handful of times. The rearrangement uses TRBV7-9 and TRBJ1-2; 8 bases are a match to TRBD1. Trimming cost V 2 bases and J 5 bases; bases outside gene matches: 7. The CDR3 runs 15 residues. The germline V gene has CDR1 SEHNR and CDR2 FQNEAQ (reference sequence). CDR3 nucleotides: TGTGCCAGCAGCTTACCCTCACAGGGGGAGTATGGCTACACCTTC. Protein: CASSLPSQGEYGYTF.

This clone occurred a few times. CDR3 in DNA: TGTACTAACAGGTACTCGGTGAACGAGCAGTACTTC. Its translation is CTNRYSVNEQYF. The V call is TRBV11-3, the J call TRBJ2-7, with D maybe TRBD1 (5 bases). Germline V lookup: CDR1 SGHNT, CDR2 YENEEA. CDR3 size: 12 residues. The whole variable domain, remainder taken from reference TRBV11-3 and TRBJ2-7, is EAGVVQSPRYKIIEKKQPVAFWCNPISGHNTLYWYLQNLGQGPELLIRYENEEAVDDSQLPKDRFSAERLKGVDSTLKIQPAELGDSAVYLCTNRYSVNEQYFGPGTRLTVT.